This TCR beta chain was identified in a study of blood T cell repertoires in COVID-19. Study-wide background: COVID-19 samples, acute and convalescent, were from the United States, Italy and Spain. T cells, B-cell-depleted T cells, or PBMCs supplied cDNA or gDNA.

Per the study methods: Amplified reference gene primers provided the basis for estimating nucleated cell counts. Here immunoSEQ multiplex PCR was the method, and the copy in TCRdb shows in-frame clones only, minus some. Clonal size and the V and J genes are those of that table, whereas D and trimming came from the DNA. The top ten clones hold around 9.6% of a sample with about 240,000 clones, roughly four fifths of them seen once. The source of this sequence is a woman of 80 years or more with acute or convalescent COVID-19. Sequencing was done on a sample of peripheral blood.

CDR3 bases: TGTGCCAGTAGTATAGGGGGGACAGGGCCCACCGGGGAGCTGTTTTTT. It specifies CASSIGGTGPTGELFF. The V and J genes are TRBV19 and TRBJ2-2; 9 nucleotides align to TRBD1. The CDR3 runs to 16 residues. The V gene's germline CDR1 is LNHDA and CDR2 SQIVND (reference sequence). The ends lost 1 base at V and 4 bases at J; junction bases unmatched: 4. The full variable domain, with the rest looked up from reference TRBV19 and TRBJ2-2, is DGGITQSPKYLFRKEGQNVTLSCEQNLNHDAMYWYRQDPGQGLRLIYYSQIVNDFQKGDIAEGYSVSREKKESFPLTVTSAQKNPTAFYLCASSIGGTGPTGELFFGEGSRLTVL.